A selection of T cell receptor beta chains follows, all from one sample in a study of identical twins. Each CDR3 protein is one row after TCRdb ran MiXCR on the 5' RACE reads. The sample consists of about 390,000 distinct CDR3 sequences, roughly 9% of them appearing once. The sequenced sample was naive T cells sorted from blood. The origin of the receptors is a woman aged 45-65 years in good health. Both conserved end residues are part of each CDR3. The D gene is left open where the match is weak. Where a row states a size, it is once, few, many or the class of an expanded clone; other rows omit it.

DNA	CDR3	size	J	V	D
TGTGCCAGCAGTTTAGTGGCAGGGTGGCCCGGCTACACCTTC	CASSLVAGWPGYTF	NA	TRBJ1-2	TRBV28	NA
TGTGCCAGCAGCCCAAGGCCGGGGGGGACTAGCAATCAGCCCCAGCATTTT	CASSPRPGGTSNQPQHF	many	TRBJ1-5	TRBV3-1	NA
TGTGCCAGCAGCCAAGATATGCGGAAGAACACTGAAGCTTTCTTT	CASSQDMRKNTEAFF	NA	TRBJ1-1	TRBV4-2	NA
TGTGCCAGCACCCCGGGACAGGGGGACGCCGGGGAGCTGTTTTTT	CASTPGQGDAGELFF	NA	TRBJ2-2	TRBV12-3/TRBV12-4	TRBD1
TGTGCCAGCATAAGACTAGGCGTCACAGATACGCAGTATTTT	CASIRLGVTDTQYF	few	TRBJ2-3	TRBV28	NA
TGCAGTGCTAGAGGGGCTCTGAAGACCCAGTACTTC	CSARGALKTQYF	few	TRBJ2-5	TRBV20-1	NA
TGTGCCAGCAGCCACTCCGGGACAGTCACAGATACGCAGTATTTT	CASSHSGTVTDTQYF	NA	TRBJ2-3	TRBV7-9	TRBD1
TGTGCCAGCAGCTTGGGGACAGGAAAATTCTACGAGCAGTACTTC	CASSLGTGKFYEQYF	few	TRBJ2-7	TRBV5-6	TRBD1
TGTGCCACCTCAGACAGCCCCGAACACGGGGAGCTGTTTTTT	CATSDSPEHGELFF	many	TRBJ2-2	TRBV9	NA
TGTGCCAGCACCCGGACTAGCGGTACGCAGTATTTT	CASTRTSGTQYF	many	TRBJ2-3	TRBV12-3/TRBV12-4	TRBD2
TGCAGTGCTAGGGAATTACTACGCCAGAGGGAGACCCAGTACTTC	CSARELLRQRETQYF	NA	TRBJ2-5	TRBV20-1	NA
TGCAGCGTTGGGCCCCAGAAGGGTGAGCAGTTCTTC	CSVGPQKGEQFF	many	TRBJ2-1	TRBV29-1	NA
TGTGCCACGGCCAGGCTAGCGGGCCCCACCGGGGAGCTGTTTTTT	CATARLAGPTGELFF	few	TRBJ2-2	TRBV11-2	TRBD2
TGTGCCAGCAGTCTCCATCGCAGGGGTTTGAACACTGAAGCTTTCTTT	CASSLHRRGLNTEAFF	many	TRBJ1-1	TRBV12-3/TRBV12-4	NA
TGTGCCAGCACCTGGGGGACAGGGGATACCGGGGAGCTGTTTTTT	CASTWGTGDTGELFF	few	TRBJ2-2	TRBV12-3/TRBV12-4	TRBD1
TGTGCCAGCAGTTCTCACAGGGGGACGGATTCACCCCTCCACTTT	CASSSHRGTDSPLHF	NA	TRBJ1-6	TRBV12-3/TRBV12-4	TRBD1
TGCGCCAGCAGCTTGTCTGGGGGAAGCTCCTACAATGAGCAGTTCTTC	CASSLSGGSSYNEQFF	NA	TRBJ2-1	TRBV5-1	NA
TGCGCCAGCAGACTGAGGGGGGACAGCAGCAATCAGCCCCAGCATTTT	CASRLRGDSSNQPQHF	many	TRBJ1-5	TRBV5-1	TRBD1
TGCGCCAGCAGTGAGTCGACTTACCCCTACGAGCAGTACTTC	CASSESTYPYEQYF	NA	TRBJ2-7	TRBV10-1	NA
TGCAGTGCCCACGGGGTTTTGACAGATACGCAGTATTTT	CSAHGVLTDTQYF	NA	TRBJ2-3	TRBV20-1	NA
TGTGCCAGTAGTATAGCCCAGCGGTCCTACGAGCAGTACTTC	CASSIAQRSYEQYF	NA	TRBJ2-7	TRBV19	NA
TGTGCCAGCAGCCGACTAGCTGCAAACAATGAGCAGTTCTTC	CASSRLAANNEQFF	few	TRBJ2-1	TRBV12-3/TRBV12-4	TRBD2
TGCGCCAGCAGCCCAAGACAGGGCTGGGGATACGAGCAGTACTTC	CASSPRQGWGYEQYF	NA	TRBJ2-7	TRBV5-1	TRBD1
TGTGCCAGTAAGGCGGTCCCTAATGAGCAGTTCTTC	CASKAVPNEQFF	NA	TRBJ2-1	TRBV19	NA